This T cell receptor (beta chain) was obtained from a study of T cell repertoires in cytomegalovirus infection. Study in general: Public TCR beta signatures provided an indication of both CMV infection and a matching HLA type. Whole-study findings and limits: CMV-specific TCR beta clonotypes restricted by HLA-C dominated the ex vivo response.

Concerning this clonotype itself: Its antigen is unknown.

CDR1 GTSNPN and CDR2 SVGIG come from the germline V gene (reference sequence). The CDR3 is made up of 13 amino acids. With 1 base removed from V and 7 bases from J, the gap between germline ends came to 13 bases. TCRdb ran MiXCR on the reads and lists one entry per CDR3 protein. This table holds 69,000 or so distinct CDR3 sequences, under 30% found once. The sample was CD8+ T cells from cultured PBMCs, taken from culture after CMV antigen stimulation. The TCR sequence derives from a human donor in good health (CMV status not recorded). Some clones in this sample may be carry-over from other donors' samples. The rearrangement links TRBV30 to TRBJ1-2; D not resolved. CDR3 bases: TGTGCCTGGAGTGGGACCCGGATAGTTGGCTACACCTTC. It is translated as CAWSGTRIVGYTF.